This section outlines one T cell receptor (beta chain) sequence together with its context. Its cognate antigen is unknown. The sample originates from a study of PD-1 blockade in mismatch repair-deficient tumors. On the study more broadly: All were previously treated, progressing patients with around eleven mismatch repair-deficient cancer types.

PCR or immunohistochemistry showed mismatch repair deficiency in every enrolled patient. The TCR-sequenced patients were three responders to pembrolizumab. Study-level results: Rapid post-treatment expansion, then contraction, generally preceding radiologic response, marked tumor-resident clones.

CDR1 and CDR2 (germline): ENHRY, SYGVKD. V was cut by 5 bases and J by 2 bases, with 19 bases left in between. This CDR3 has 16 amino acids. TCRdb's table, derived via immunoSEQ multiplex PCR, lists solely in-frame clones and lacks some. There are around 130,000 clones in the sample; more than 70% occur only once, and approximately 12% lies in the top ten. This clonotype originated in an adult with mismatch repair-deficient cancer. The rearrangement joins TRBV10-3 to TRBJ2-7, with D possibly being TRBD1 (6 bases). The source material was peripheral blood, sampled 70 to 73 weeks after starting pembrolizumab. The CDR3 coding sequence is TGTGCCATCAGTCCATCGACGCAGGGGTTGGCCTACGAGCAGTACTTC. Translated: CAISPSTQGLAYEQYF.